Shown below are 28 T cell receptor beta chains from a single sample sequenced in a study of OX40 agonist ivuxolimab in advanced cancers. The data were produced by immunoSEQ multiplex PCR, yet TCRdb's version contains in-frame clones alone and is incomplete. The sample records about 73,000 clones, around nine tenths being singletons. The sample consisted of CD4+ or CD8+ T cells sorted from blood, taken in a trial of the OX40 agonist ivuxolimab. The receptors originated from an adult with an advanced solid tumor such as melanoma, head and neck, liver or kidney cancer.

The chain is built from TRBV19 and TRBJ2-7, with 8 nucleotides matching TRBD1. With V trimmed by 3 bases and J by 2 bases, 6 bases remained unmatched. CDR3 length: 15 residues. Per the germline V gene, CDR1 is LNHDA and CDR2 is SQIVND (reference sequence). DNA for the CDR3: TGTGCCAGTAGTATGGAGGGACAGGCCACCTACGAGCAGTACTTC. It encodes CASSMEGQATYEQYF. Combining the CDR3 with reference TRBV19 and TRBJ2-7 gives the whole variable domain DGGITQSPKYLFRKEGQNVTLSCEQNLNHDAMYWYRQDPGQGLRLIYYSQIVNDFQKGDIAEGYSVSREKKESFPLTVTSAQKNPTAFYLCASSMEGQATYEQYFGPGTRLTVT.

This clone appeared once. The chain combines TRBV2 with TRBJ1-2; the D is unclear. This CDR3 contains 11 residues. Germline CDR1 and CDR2: SNHLY and FYNNEI. The ends were cut back, 0 bases at V and 7 bases at J, with 3 bases in the middle. In DNA form, the CDR3 reads TGTGCCAGCAGTGAAGCGGGTGGCTACACCTTC. The encoded protein is CASSEAGGYTF.

V usage is TRBV9 and J usage is TRBJ2-5, with a weak D call TRBD2 (6 bases). With 4 bases removed from V and 5 bases from J, the gap between germline ends came to 15 bases. The CDR3 is 14 residues long. The germline CDR1 and CDR2 sequences are SGDLS and YYNGEE. DNA of the CDR3: TGTGCCAGCAGCCTAGGAGGGGTATTGGAGACCCAGTACTTC. Its protein product is CASSLGGVLETQYF.

The chain carries TRBV5-4 and TRBJ2-7, with D possibly TRBD2 on 5 matching bases. The germline gives CDR1 SGHNT, CDR2 YYREEE (reference sequence). V dropped 0 bases and J dropped 2 bases, with 9 bases sitting between them. The CDR3 is made up of 14 amino acids. Here the CDR3 DNA reads TGTGCCAGCAGCTTGGAGGCCGGGGCCTACGAGCAGTACTTC. Its translation is CASSLEAGAYEQYF.

V is TRBV5-4 and J is TRBJ1-1, with 7 bases fitting TRBD1. Trimming cost V 5 bases and J 6 bases; bases outside gene matches: 7. Per germline, CDR1 SGHNT and CDR2 YYREEE (reference sequence). The CDR3 has 13 amino acids. The CDR3 DNA follows: TGTGCCAGCAGGGGTGACAGGGTGGCTGAAGCTTTCTTT. Translated: CASRGDRVAEAFF. The entire variable domain, with the rest obtained from reference TRBV5-4 and TRBJ1-1, is as follows: ETGVTQSPTHLIKTRGQQVTLRCSSQSGHNTVSWYQQALGQGPQFIFQYYREEENGRGNFPPRFSGLQFPNYSSELNVNALELDDSALYLCASRGDRVAEAFFGQGTRLTVV.

The genes are TRBV5-6 and TRBJ2-7; D not resolved. The CDR3 is 14 amino acids. V lost 0 bases, J lost 3 bases, and 10 bases lay in between. Per the germline V gene, CDR1 is SGHDT and CDR2 is YYEEEE. The CDR3 DNA reads as TGTGCCAGCAGCTTGGAGGGAAATCGCTACGAGCAGTACTTC. It specifies CASSLEGNRYEQYF.

This clone has more than one count but fewer than ten. The same CDR3 can be traced to other DNA sequences in this sample. The rearrangement links TRBV18 to TRBJ1-1; no firm D call. Trimming removed 6 bases from V and 0 bases from J, with 8 bases in between. The CDR3 runs 13 residues. Germline V gene sequence: CDR1 KGHSH, CDR2 LQKENI. The CDR3: CASSPNLNTEAFF. Written as DNA, the CDR3 is TGTGCCAGCTCTCCCAATTTGAACACTGAAGCTTTCTTT.

The genes are TRBV7-3 and TRBJ2-7; D is possibly TRBD1 (5 bases). This CDR3 is 13 amino acids long. Germline V gene lookup returns CDR1 SGHTA and CDR2 FQGTGA. With 2 bases removed from V and 6 bases from J, the gap between germline ends came to 11 bases. In DNA form, the CDR3 reads TGTGCCAGCAGCTTAGCAGGGAATCGCGAGCAGTACTTC. Translating gives CASSLAGNREQYF.

This chain joins TRBV2 and TRBJ1-1; TRBD1 agrees at 9 bases. CDR3 length: 16 amino acids. The trim removed 6 bases at V and 0 bases at J, leaving 8 bases unmatched. The V gene's germline CDR1 is SNHLY and CDR2 FYNNEI. The CDR3 sequence is CASRGTGLGMNTEAFF. CDR3 nucleotides: TGTGCCAGCAGAGGGACAGGGTTGGGGATGAACACTGAAGCTTTCTTT.

The chain joins TRBV5-1 to TRBJ1-2; no firm D call. Germline assignment: CDR1 SGHRS and CDR2 YFSETQ. The ends were cut back, 4 bases at V and 6 bases at J, with 16 bases in the middle. The CDR3 loop spans 14 amino acids. The CDR3 reads CASSPSDPSDGYTF. The CDR3 coding sequence is TGCGCCAGCAGCCCCTCAGACCCCTCGGATGGCTACACCTTC.

The gene calls are TRBV5-4 and TRBJ2-3; 12 bases line up with TRBD2. Unmatched junction bases numbered 6, after V lost 4 bases and J lost 3 bases. Per the germline V gene, CDR1 is SGHNT and CDR2 is YYREEE (reference sequence). This CDR3 spans 16 amino acids. Written as DNA, the CDR3 is TGTGCCAGCAGCCCTAGCGGGGGGGTTCGAACAGATACGCAGTATTTT. It encodes CASSPSGGVRTDTQYF.

This clone was seen once. This rearrangement joins TRBV7-2 to TRBJ2-1; 7 bases match TRBD2. This CDR3 comprises 17 residues. Trimming cost V 3 bases and J 2 bases; bases outside gene matches: 10. Germline V lookup: CDR1 SGHTA, CDR2 FQGNSA. Here the CDR3 reads CASSLSGGLAAYNEQFF. The CDR3 bases are TGTGCCAGCAGCTTGAGTGGAGGGCTAGCGGCCTACAATGAGCAGTTCTTC.

The rearrangement joins TRBV19 to TRBJ1-2; D not resolved. This CDR3 is 14 amino acids long. In germline, CDR1 is LNHDA, CDR2 SQIVND (reference sequence). The ends were cut back, 3 bases at V and 7 bases at J, with 15 bases in the middle. The CDR3 here is CASSMGREEGGYTF. In DNA, the CDR3 is TGTGCCAGTAGTATGGGTAGGGAAGAGGGTGGCTACACCTTC.

V gene TRBV15 combines with J gene TRBJ1-5; no clear D gene. This CDR3 has 15 amino acids. CDR1 is LNHNV and CDR2 is YYDKDF in the germline V gene (reference sequence). V was cut by 0 bases and J by 5 bases, with 11 bases left in between. The CDR3 bases are TGTGCCACCAGCAGAGATCTCGGACGCTATCAGCCCCAGCATTTT. It yields the protein CATSRDLGRYQPQHF.

V and J are TRBV10-3 and TRBJ2-5; D is uncertain. The ends were cut back, 10 bases at V and 5 bases at J, with 11 bases in the middle. Per germline, CDR1 ENHRY and CDR2 SYGVKD. CDR3 size: 11 residues. Written as DNA, the CDR3 is TGTGCCACGGGCCCGGGCGAGACCCAGTACTTC. Encoded protein: CATGPGETQYF.

The chain has TRBV7-3 and TRBJ1-4; perhaps TRBD1 as D (6 bases). CDR3 size: 15 residues. Germline V lookup: CDR1 SGHTA, CDR2 FQGTGA. V was pared by 6 bases and J by 3 bases, with 14 bases between. The CDR3 loop reads CASRTPGVANEKLFF. For the CDR3, the DNA is TGTGCCAGCAGAACCCCAGGGGTCGCTAATGAAAAACTGTTTTTT.

The chain combines TRBV7-2 with TRBJ1-5; TRBD1 agrees at 8 bases. This CDR3 has 15 residues. In germline, CDR1 is SGHTA, CDR2 FQGNSA. Losses at the gene ends were 6 bases for V and 6 bases for J; bases not matched to a gene: 10. The CDR3 nucleotides read TGTGCCAGCAGTCAGAGCAGGGGGCTAGGTCAGCCCCAGCATTTT. Its translation: CASSQSRGLGQPQHF.

The J gene is TRBJ1-4, the V gene TRBV30, with TRBD1 matching 8 bases. Germline-derived CDR1 and CDR2 are GTSNPN and SVGIG (reference sequence). V shed 5 bases, J shed 7 bases, and the junction held 6 bases outside the gene matches. The length of the CDR3 is 13 residues. The CDR3 region is CAWEQGAREKLFF. In DNA, the CDR3 is TGTGCCTGGGAGCAGGGGGCGCGTGAAAAACTGTTTTTT.

This clone was seen a handful of times. The CDR3 sequence: CASAGSHEQYF. As DNA, the CDR3 is TGTGCCAGTGCGGGGTCCCACGAGCAGTACTTC. V and J are TRBV2 and TRBJ2-7; a weak D match, TRBD2 (6 bases). Trimming left V 9 bases short and J 5 bases short, with 11 bases between. Germline assignment: CDR1 SNHLY and CDR2 FYNNEI. The CDR3 is made up of 11 amino acids.

This clone turned up a few times. The V gene is TRBV25-1, the J gene TRBJ1-4, with D maybe TRBD1 (6 bases). The CDR3 is 15 residues long. Looked up from germline, CDR1 is MGHDK and CDR2 is SYGVNS. The V and J ends lost 0 bases and 7 bases respectively, with 12 bases between them. In DNA, the CDR3 is TGTGCCAGCAGTGAATACTGGGGGCGCGGTGAAAAACTGTTTTTT. Amino acids: CASSEYWGRGEKLFF.

CDR3 in amino acids: CASTDILLSTDTQYF. CDR3 nucleotides: TGCGCCAGCACCGATATTTTACTCAGCACAGATACGCAGTATTTT. J is TRBJ2-3 and V is TRBV5-1; D is undetermined. Per germline, CDR1 SGHRS and CDR2 YFSETQ. This CDR3 is 15 amino acids long. The V gene lost 6 bases and the J gene lost 0 bases, with 14 bases spanning the gap.

V usage is TRBV19 and J usage is TRBJ1-2; TRBD1 matches at 8 bases. CDR3 length: 13 amino acids. Germline V gene lookup returns CDR1 LNHDA and CDR2 SQIVND (reference sequence). Trimming cost V 5 bases and J 6 bases; bases outside gene matches: 5. The CDR3 spells CASSFDRGHGYTF. The DNA of the CDR3 is TGTGCCAGTAGTTTCGACAGGGGCCATGGCTACACCTTC.

In the case of this clone: A read error may account for a junction end that differs from germline. The V call is TRBV18, the J call TRBJ1-2; the D gene is possibly TRBD1 (6 bases). The CDR3 is made up of 14 amino acids. Per germline, CDR1 KGHSH and CDR2 LQKENI. CDR3 residues: CASSPSRTDYVYTF. The CDR3 DNA follows: TGTGCCAGCTCACCATCCCGGACAGACTATGTCTACACCTTC.

The chain has TRBV2 and TRBJ1-3, with a tentative D call TRBD1 (5 bases). The germline V and J ends were trimmed by 7 bases and 2 bases, with 9 bases remaining between them. Per the germline V gene, CDR1 is SNHLY and CDR2 is FYNNEI. The CDR3 length is 13 residues. CDR3 sequence: CASTPQAGNTIYF. CDR3 DNA sequence: TGTGCCAGCACCCCACAGGCTGGAAACACCATATATTTT. The whole variable domain, remainder taken from reference TRBV2 and TRBJ1-3, is EPEVTQTPSHQVTQMGQEVILRCVPISNHLYFYWYRQILGQKVEFLVSFYNNEISEKSEIFDDQFSVERPDGSNFTLKIRSTKLEDSAMYFCASTPQAGNTIYFGEGSWLTVV.

The J gene is TRBJ1-2, the V gene TRBV29-1; no clear D gene. CDR1 is SQVTM and CDR2 is ANQGSEA in the germline V gene. V was cut by 6 bases and J by 0 bases, with 8 bases left in between. The CDR3 sequence is 12 residues long. The CDR3 here is CSVGRANYGYTF. DNA of the CDR3: TGCAGCGTGGGCAGAGCTAACTATGGCTACACCTTC.

This clone was seen a few times. The chain has TRBV19 and TRBJ2-1, with 10 bases matching TRBD1. This CDR3 has 15 residues. Germline CDR1 and CDR2: LNHDA and SQIVND (reference sequence). V shed 8 bases and J 5 bases; nucleotides not matched to a gene: 9. The CDR3 spells CASGDRGREHNEQFF. The DNA for the CDR3 is TGTGCCAGTGGGGACAGGGGACGTGAGCACAATGAGCAGTTCTTC.

The V and J genes are TRBV6-1 and TRBJ1-4, with 7 bases fitting TRBD1. This CDR3 is 14 amino acids long. V trimming: 5 bases; J trimming: 6 bases; junction bases outside the gene matches: 6. Germline V gene data show CDR1 as MNHNS and CDR2 as SASEGT. For the CDR3, the DNA is TGTGCCAGCAGTTCCCGGGACAGAGATGAAAAACTGTTTTTT. It yields the protein CASSSRDRDEKLFF.

The V and J genes are TRBV6-1 and TRBJ2-1; 8 bases fit TRBD2. From germline, CDR1 is MNHNS and CDR2 SASEGT. The CDR3 loop spans 13 amino acids. V trimming: 9 bases; J trimming: 8 bases; junction bases outside the gene matches: 9. CDR3 DNA: TGTGCCAGAGGAGAGCGGGAGATCGATGAGCAGTTCTTC. Translated, it gives CARGEREIDEQFF.